One sample yielded the 20 T cell receptor beta chains listed below, sequenced in a study of blood T cell repertoires in COVID-19 (TCRdb year 2020). Library preparation used the immunoSEQ multiplex PCR assay. Sourced from immuneACCESS, this table was stored by TCRdb with only in-frame sequences that have V and J called. A share of the clones is absent; for the studies checked, an unresolved V gene accounts for under half, and the remainder has no known explanation. This sample lists 180,000 or so clones; more than 65% were detected once. The ten largest clones capture approximately 9.9% of the sample. Specimen: PBMCs or T cells enriched from blood (not recorded which). The receptor source for this set is a man aged 45-60 years who had recovered from COVID-19.

The chain recombines TRBV9 with TRBJ2-2; D possibly corresponds to TRBD2 (5 bases). The CDR3 is 13 amino acids. Between the trimmed V and J ends, which lost 4 bases and 7 bases, there was a span of 11 bases. In germline, CDR1 is SGDLS, CDR2 YYNGEE. The CDR3 sequence: CASSPDWDGELFF. The DNA of the CDR3 is TGTGCCAGCAGCCCGGACTGGGACGGGGAGCTGTTTTTT.

The chain is built from TRBV6-2 or TRBV6-3 and TRBJ1-5; maybe TRBD1 (6 bases). Germline V lookup: CDR1 MNHEY, CDR2 SVGEGT. This CDR3 has 18 residues. The V gene lost 2 bases and the J gene lost 6 bases, with 23 bases spanning the gap. The CDR3 protein is CASSYPRGRKSGGQPQHF. In DNA, the CDR3 is TGTGCCAGCAGTTACCCCAGGGGAAGAAAAAGTGGAGGTCAGCCCCAGCATTTT.

This chain links TRBV10-1 with TRBJ2-1; 9 bases match TRBD2. The CDR3 sequence is 16 residues long. J was trimmed by 5 bases and V by 2 bases; bases with no gene match: 7. Germline assignment: CDR1 WNHNN and CDR2 SYGVQD (reference sequence). CDR3 bases: TGCGCCAGCAGTGAGGTCGCTAGCGGGGATGACAATGAGCAGTTCTTC. Translating it yields CASSEVASGDDNEQFF.

CDR3 residues: CASSISITGTAKYEQYF. CDR3 bases: TGTGCCAGTAGTATATCTATTACCGGGACAGCTAAGTACGAGCAGTACTTC. The chain combines TRBV19 with TRBJ2-7; 7 bases match TRBD1. Germline V CDR1 and CDR2: LNHDA, SQIVND (reference sequence). V lost 2 bases and J lost 4; bases outside the gene matches: 14. CDR3 length: 17 residues.

This sequence joins TRBV9 and TRBJ2-1; TRBD2 aligns across 11 bases. The CDR3 sequence is 15 residues long. CDR1 and CDR2 from the germline V gene are SGDLS and YYNGEE. The V and J ends lost 0 bases and 7 bases, in that order; junction bases with no gene match: 3. The CDR3 loop reads CASSVVSSGRNEQFF. The CDR3 nucleotides are TGTGCCAGCAGCGTAGTGTCTAGCGGGAGGAATGAGCAGTTCTTC. The full variable domain, completed using reference TRBV9 and TRBJ2-1, is DSGVTQTPKHLITATGQRVTLRCSPRSGDLSVYWYQQSLDQGLQFLIQYYNGEERAKGNILERFSAQQFPDLHSELNLSSLELGDSALYFCASSVVSSGRNEQFFGPGTRLTVL.

CDR3 in DNA: TGTGCCACCAGTGGGCCTTATGGTGATCAGCCCCAGCATTTT. Its translation: CATSGPYGDQPQHF. This chain uses TRBV24-1 with TRBJ1-5; no definite D call. The CDR3 loop spans 14 amino acids. Germline loops: CDR1 KGHDR, CDR2 SFDVKD. V was shortened by 5 bases and J by 5 bases, with 12 bases between the two germline ends.

The chain joins TRBV24-1 to TRBJ2-3, with D unclear. The CDR3 has 14 residues. CDR1 is KGHDR, CDR2 SFDVKD, per germline. Trimming shortened V by 5 bases and J by 0 bases, and 8 bases separated the two germline ends. The CDR3 coding sequence is TGTGCCACCAGTGGTCTAGAGAGCACAGATACGCAGTATTTT. Translation: CATSGLESTDTQYF.

The chain has TRBV19 and TRBJ2-1; 8 bases are shared with TRBD2. Germline V CDR1 and CDR2: LNHDA, SQIVND (reference sequence). The CDR3 consists of 15 residues. Losses at the gene ends were 7 bases for V and 8 bases for J; bases not matched to a gene: 13. The CDR3 region is CASMMGAGGVYEQFF. The DNA for the CDR3 is TGTGCCAGTATGATGGGGGCGGGAGGTGTGTATGAGCAGTTCTTC.

The V and J genes are TRBV5-4 and TRBJ2-5, with 12 bases fitting TRBD2. Germline loops: CDR1 SGHNT, CDR2 YYREEE (reference sequence). Losses at the gene ends were 3 bases for V and 3 bases for J; bases not matched to a gene: 6. The CDR3 runs to 16 residues. CDR3: CASSYGLAGLKETQYF. The CDR3 region has the DNA TGTGCCAGCAGCTATGGACTAGCGGGGCTAAAAGAGACCCAGTACTTC. The full variable domain, rest sourced from reference TRBV5-4 and TRBJ2-5, is ETGVTQSPTHLIKTRGQQVTLRCSSQSGHNTVSWYQQALGQGPQFIFQYYREEENGRGNFPPRFSGLQFPNYSSELNVNALELDDSALYLCASSYGLAGLKETQYFGPGTRLLVL.

Only one count was recorded for this clone. This chain connects TRBV30 to TRBJ2-7; 10 positions agree with TRBD1. In germline, CDR1 is GTSNPN, CDR2 SVGIG (reference sequence). The V and J ends lost 7 bases and 9 bases, in that order; junction bases with no gene match: 9. CDR3 length equals 12 residues. As DNA, the CDR3 is TGTGCCTCGGGACAGGGGATTGGAGGGCAGTACTTC. It specifies CASGQGIGGQYF.

The genes are TRBV15 and TRBJ1-2, with D hard to call. Germline assignment: CDR1 LNHNV and CDR2 YYDKDF (reference sequence). There are 13 residues in the CDR3. Trimming removed 2 bases at V and 7 bases at J, with 11 bases between. DNA of the CDR3: TGTGCCACCAGCAGATTCGGGGTGGCTGGCTACACCTTC. Protein sequence: CATSRFGVAGYTF.

The chain is built from TRBV19 and TRBJ2-1; 9 bases fit TRBD2. The CDR3 contains 16 residues. Trimming removed 3 bases from V and 4 bases from J; junction bases left unmatched: 7. The germline CDR1 and CDR2 sequences are LNHDA and SQIVND (reference sequence). The CDR3 sequence: CASSIRRGGSYNEQFF. The CDR3 coding sequence is TGTGCCAGTAGTATTAGGCGGGGGGGGTCGTACAATGAGCAGTTCTTC.

The rearrangement links TRBV7-9 to TRBJ2-7; 8 bases map to TRBD1. V was clipped by 7 bases and J by 4 bases; unmatched bases: 3. This CDR3 has 12 residues. Per germline, CDR1 SEHNR and CDR2 FQNEAQ (reference sequence). DNA for the CDR3: TGTGCCAGCAACGACAGGGGTTACGAGCAGTACTTC. It encodes CASNDRGYEQYF.

The V call is TRBV19, the J call TRBJ2-7, with 8 bases that match TRBD1. Trimming took 8 bases from V and 4 from J; bases not matched to a gene: 7. Germline CDR1 reads LNHDA; CDR2 reads SQIVND (reference sequence). The CDR3 has 13 residues. The CDR3 is CASGTGTGYEQYF. The CDR3 DNA sequence: TGTGCCAGTGGCACCGGGACAGGTTACGAGCAGTACTTC.

The gene calls are TRBV3-1 (or the pseudogene TRBV3-2) and TRBJ2-7; weak D call: TRBD2 (6 bases). The CDR3 is made up of 12 amino acids. CDR1 is LGHDT and CDR2 is YNNKEL in the germline V gene (reference sequence). V was pared by 3 bases and J by 7 bases, with 10 bases between. As DNA, the CDR3 is TGTGCCAGCAGCCACTCGGGGGAAGAGCAGTACTTC. Its protein product is CASSHSGEEQYF.

The genes are TRBV5-1 and TRBJ2-7, with a tentative D call TRBD2 (5 bases). Trimming removed 2 bases at V and 7 bases at J, with 13 bases between. CDR1 is SGHRS, CDR2 YFSETQ, per germline. The CDR3 loop spans 13 amino acids. The CDR3 spells CASSFRTLTEQYF. The CDR3 DNA sequence: TGCGCCAGCAGCTTCAGGACTCTTACGGAGCAGTACTTC.

This clone was picked up a small number of times. J is TRBJ1-1 and V is TRBV9; D uncertain. The germline V gene has CDR1 SGDLS and CDR2 YYNGEE. The CDR3 consists of 15 residues. With 0 bases removed from V and 2 bases from J, the gap between germline ends came to 11 bases. In DNA form, the CDR3 reads TGTGCCAGCAGCGTAGATTCAGGCGCTAACACTGAAGCTTTCTTT. It is translated as CASSVDSGANTEAFF.

The chain carries TRBV5-4 and TRBJ2-7, with a weak D call TRBD2 (5 bases). The CDR3 spans 15 residues. V was trimmed by 0 bases and J by 3 bases, leaving 13 bases between them. Per germline, CDR1 SGHNT and CDR2 YYREEE (reference sequence). CDR3 in DNA: TGTGCCAGCAGCTTGGAAGGGTACGGGAACTACGAGCAGTACTTC. This sequence encodes CASSLEGYGNYEQYF. Full variable domain (missing parts from reference TRBV5-4 and TRBJ2-7): ETGVTQSPTHLIKTRGQQVTLRCSSQSGHNTVSWYQQALGQGPQFIFQYYREEENGRGNFPPRFSGLQFPNYSSELNVNALELDDSALYLCASSLEGYGNYEQYFGPGTRLTVT.

The J gene is TRBJ2-3, the V gene TRBV6-1; D possibly corresponds to TRBD2 (5 bases). V gave up 3 bases and J gave up 6 bases, with 16 bases separating them. Germline V CDR1 and CDR2: MNHNS, SASEGT. The CDR3 is 15 residues long. CDR3 nucleotides: TGTGCCAGCAGTGATCAGCGGCGACTGGCCGATACGCAGTATTTT. It yields the protein CASSDQRRLADTQYF.

The rearrangement links TRBV7-2 to TRBJ2-1, with 11 bases aligning to TRBD2. The length of the CDR3 is 14 residues. The V gene end was trimmed by 1 base and the J gene end by 15 bases; junction bases not matched to a gene: 8. Germline lookup yields CDR1 SGHTA and CDR2 FQGNSA. CDR3 in DNA: TGTGCCAGCAGCTTAGAGTTGGCTAGCGGGAGGACGTTCTTC. Amino acid sequence: CASSLELASGRTFF.